This entry describes one TCR beta chain. The antigen remains undetermined. The source of the sample is a study of cytomegalovirus exposure and HLA in healthy donors. The overall study: Prior work identified some 120 million unique TCR beta sequences in approximately 180 million T cells.

The CDR3 runs to 15 residues. The germline gives CDR1 KGHSH, CDR2 LQKENI. The V and J ends lost 6 bases and 5 bases, in that order; junction bases with no gene match: 12. General observations from the study: Reports indicated that the classifier achieved high specificity and sensitivity in diagnosing cytomegalovirus status.

Primers included in the PCR were 60 Vbeta and 13 Jbeta primers. The table came from immunoSEQ multiplex PCR; TCRdb's copy has only in-frame clones and leaves some out. This table has approximately 260,000 clones, about nine tenths appearing once. This TCR derives from a girl aged 2 to 9 in good health and CMV-seronegative. The V and J genes are TRBV18 and TRBJ2-5; 7 nucleotides line up with TRBD1. Sequences were obtained from PBMCs. CDR3 sequence reads: CASSTGWAVMETQYF. CDR3 bases: TGTGCCAGCTCGACAGGGTGGGCGGTCATGGAGACCCAGTACTTC.